Reported below is one T cell receptor beta chain. What it binds is unknown. These data belong to a study of OX40 agonist ivuxolimab in advanced cancers. About the study: Dosing consisted of intravenous ivuxolimab at 0.01 to 10 mg/kg every 2 weeks. It was permissible to have had prior anti-PD-1, anti-PD-L1 or anti-CTLA-4 therapy, and approximately 40% had some. Broader study findings: Averaging showed that CD8+ T cells had more expanded clones than CD4+ did.

Germline values: CDR1 SGHTA, CDR2 FQGNSA. This CDR3 comprises 14 residues. V was cut by 5 bases and J by 1 base, with 11 bases left in between. TCRdb's copy holds only in-frame clones and misses some; the assay was immunoSEQ multiplex PCR. The repertoire holds about 46,000 clones, with 82% as singletons. The chain joins TRBV7-2 to TRBJ1-1; tentative D call: TRBD1 (5 bases). This clonotype was sampled from an adult with an advanced solid tumor such as melanoma, head and neck, liver or kidney cancer. The source material was CD4+ or CD8+ T cells sorted from blood, sampled in a trial of the OX40 agonist ivuxolimab. The CDR3 nucleotides are TGTGCCAGCAGCCGGGAGGGGACGAACACTGAAGCTTTCTTT. This translates into CASSREGTNTEAFF.